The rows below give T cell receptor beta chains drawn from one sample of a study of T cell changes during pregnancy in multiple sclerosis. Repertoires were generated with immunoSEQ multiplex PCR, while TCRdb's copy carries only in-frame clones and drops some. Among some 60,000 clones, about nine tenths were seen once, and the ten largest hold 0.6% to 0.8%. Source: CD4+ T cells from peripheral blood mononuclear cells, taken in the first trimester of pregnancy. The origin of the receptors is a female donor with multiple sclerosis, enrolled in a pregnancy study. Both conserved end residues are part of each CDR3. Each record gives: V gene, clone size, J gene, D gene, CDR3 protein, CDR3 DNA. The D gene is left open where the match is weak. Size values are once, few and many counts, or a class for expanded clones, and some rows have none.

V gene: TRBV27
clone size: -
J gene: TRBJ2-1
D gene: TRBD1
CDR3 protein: CASSFLRDRDNNEQFF
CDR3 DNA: TGTGCCAGCAGTTTTCTCCGGGACAGGGACAACAATGAGCAGTTCTTC

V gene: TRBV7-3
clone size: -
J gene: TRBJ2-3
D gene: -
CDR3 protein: CASSGQGGDTQYF
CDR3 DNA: TGTGCCAGCAGCGGGCAAGGAGGGGATACGCAGTATTTT

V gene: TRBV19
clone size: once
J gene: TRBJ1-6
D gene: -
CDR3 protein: CASIEDRGNSPLHF
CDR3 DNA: TGTGCCAGTATAGAGGACCGGGGGAATTCACCCCTCCACTTT

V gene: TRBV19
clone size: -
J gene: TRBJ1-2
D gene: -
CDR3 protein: CASSNPAGIYGYTF
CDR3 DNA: TGTGCCAGTAGTAACCCCGCGGGGATCTATGGCTACACCTTC

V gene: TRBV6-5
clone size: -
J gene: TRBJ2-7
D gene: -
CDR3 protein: CASSYDQLREQYF
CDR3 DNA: TGTGCCAGCAGTTACGACCAACTACGCGAGCAGTACTTC

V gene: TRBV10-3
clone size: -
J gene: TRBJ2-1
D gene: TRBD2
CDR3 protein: CAISGGDRLAGIYNEQFF
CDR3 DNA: TGTGCCATCAGTGGAGGGGACCGACTAGCGGGGATCTACAATGAGCAGTTCTTC

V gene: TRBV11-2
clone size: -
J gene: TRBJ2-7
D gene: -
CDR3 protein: CASSSVYEQYF
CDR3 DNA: TGTGCCAGCAGCTCTGTCTACGAGCAGTACTTC

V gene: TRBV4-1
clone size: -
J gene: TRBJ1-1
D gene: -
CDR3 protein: CASSPLGPAGTEAFF
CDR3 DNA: TGCGCCAGCAGCCCCTTGGGGCCGGCGGGAACTGAAGCTTTCTTT

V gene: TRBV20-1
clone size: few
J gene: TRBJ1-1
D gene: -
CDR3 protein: CSAEDTEAFF
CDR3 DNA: TGCAGTGCTGAGGACACTGAAGCTTTCTTT

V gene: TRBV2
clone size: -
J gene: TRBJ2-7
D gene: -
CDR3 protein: CASSAGFPYEQYF
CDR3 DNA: TGTGCCAGCAGCGCAGGGTTCCCCTACGAGCAGTACTTC

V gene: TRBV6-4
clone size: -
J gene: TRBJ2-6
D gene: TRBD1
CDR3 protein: CASSAQPGQGSSGANVLTF
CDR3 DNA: TGTGCCAGCAGTGCCCAACCGGGACAGGGTAGCTCTGGGGCCAACGTCCTGACTTTC

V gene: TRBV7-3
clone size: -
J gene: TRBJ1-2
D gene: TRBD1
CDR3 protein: CASSSTGGYGYTF
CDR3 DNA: TGTGCCAGCAGCTCCACAGGGGGCTATGGCTACACCTTC

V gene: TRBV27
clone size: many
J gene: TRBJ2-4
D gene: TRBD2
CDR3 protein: CASSFAGGRLNIQYF
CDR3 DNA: TGTGCCAGCAGTTTTGCGGGGGGGCGACTAAACATTCAGTACTTC

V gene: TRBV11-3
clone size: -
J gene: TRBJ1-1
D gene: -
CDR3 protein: CASSLGGAVNTEAFF
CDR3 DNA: TGTGCCAGCAGCTTAGGCGGGGCAGTGAACACTGAAGCTTTCTTT

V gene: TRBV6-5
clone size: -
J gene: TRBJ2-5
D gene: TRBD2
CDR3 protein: CASSYPPGLEGTQYF
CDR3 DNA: TGTGCCAGCAGTTATCCCCCCGGACTAGAGGGGACCCAGTACTTC

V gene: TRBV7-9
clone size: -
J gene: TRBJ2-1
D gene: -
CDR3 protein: CASSQLSNEQFF
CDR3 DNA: TGTGCCAGCAGCCAACTTTCGAATGAGCAGTTCTTC

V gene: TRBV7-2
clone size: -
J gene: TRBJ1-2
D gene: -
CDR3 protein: CASSGQQLYGYTF
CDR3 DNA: TGTGCCAGCAGCGGACAGCAGTTATATGGCTACACCTTC

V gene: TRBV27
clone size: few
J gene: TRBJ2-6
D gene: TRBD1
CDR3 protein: CASTQGAGGANVLTF
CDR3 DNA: TGTGCCAGCACTCAGGGGGCGGGAGGGGCCAACGTCCTGACTTTC

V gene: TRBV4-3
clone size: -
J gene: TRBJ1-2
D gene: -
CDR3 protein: CASSQVQGNGYTF
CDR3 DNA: TGCGCCAGCAGCCAGGTACAGGGAAATGGCTACACCTTC

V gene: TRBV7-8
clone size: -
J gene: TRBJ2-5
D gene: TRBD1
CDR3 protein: CASSVGIRPGGETQYF
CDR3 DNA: TGTGCCAGCAGCGTAGGAATTCGGCCAGGGGGAGAGACCCAGTACTTC

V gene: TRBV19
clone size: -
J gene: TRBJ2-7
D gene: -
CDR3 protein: CASSTSDRYEQYF
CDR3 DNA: TGTGCCAGTAGTACATCGGACAGATACGAGCAGTACTTC

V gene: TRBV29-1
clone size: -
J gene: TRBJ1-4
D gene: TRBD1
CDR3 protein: CSVYGGQLNEKLFF
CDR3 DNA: TGCAGCGTTTATGGGGGACAGTTGAATGAAAAACTGTTTTTT

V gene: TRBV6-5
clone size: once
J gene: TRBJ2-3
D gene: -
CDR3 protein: CASSPRRTDTQYF
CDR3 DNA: TGTGCCAGCAGCCCGAGGCGGACAGATACGCAGTATTTT

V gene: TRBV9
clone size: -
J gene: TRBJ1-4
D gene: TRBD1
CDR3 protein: CASSFTGVDEKLFF
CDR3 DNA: TGTGCCAGCAGCTTTACAGGGGTTGATGAAAAACTGTTTTTT

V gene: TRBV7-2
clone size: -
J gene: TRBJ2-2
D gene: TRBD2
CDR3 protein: CASSSGTNTGELFF
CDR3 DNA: TGTGCCAGCAGCAGCGGGACGAACACCGGGGAGCTGTTTTTT

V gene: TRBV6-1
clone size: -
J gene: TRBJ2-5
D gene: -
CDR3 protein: CASSEALRTQREETQYF
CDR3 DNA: TGTGCCAGCAGTGAAGCGCTCCGGACACAGCGGGAAGAGACCCAGTACTTC

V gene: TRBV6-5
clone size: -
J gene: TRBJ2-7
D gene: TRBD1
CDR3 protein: CASSLFRTGSEQYF
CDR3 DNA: TGTGCCAGCAGCTTGTTCCGGACAGGGAGCGAGCAGTACTTC

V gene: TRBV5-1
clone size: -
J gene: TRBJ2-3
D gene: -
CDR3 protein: CASSFAGEGRTDTQYF
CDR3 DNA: TGCGCCAGCAGCTTCGCGGGTGAGGGTCGCACAGATACGCAGTATTTT

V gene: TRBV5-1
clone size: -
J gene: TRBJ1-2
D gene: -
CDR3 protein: CATEKVGGEDNYGYTF
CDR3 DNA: TGCGCCACTGAAAAAGTCGGGGGAGAGGATAACTATGGCTACACCTTC

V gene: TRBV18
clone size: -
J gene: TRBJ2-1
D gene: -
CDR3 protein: CASSPRQAPDNEQFF
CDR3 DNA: TGTGCCAGCTCACCACGCCAGGCTCCTGACAATGAGCAGTTCTTC

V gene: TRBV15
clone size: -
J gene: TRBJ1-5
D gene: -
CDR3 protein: CATSPPRGRQPNQPQHF
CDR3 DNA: TGTGCCACCAGCCCCCCGAGGGGGAGACAGCCCAATCAGCCCCAGCATTTT

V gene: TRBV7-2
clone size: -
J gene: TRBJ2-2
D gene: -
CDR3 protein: CASSLVGGMNTGELFF
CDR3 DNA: TGTGCCAGCAGCTTAGTTGGCGGGATGAACACCGGGGAGCTGTTTTTT

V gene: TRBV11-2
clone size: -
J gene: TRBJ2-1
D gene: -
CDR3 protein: CASSLVGQYNEQFF
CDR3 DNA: TGTGCCAGCAGCTTAGTGGGGCAGTACAATGAGCAGTTCTTC

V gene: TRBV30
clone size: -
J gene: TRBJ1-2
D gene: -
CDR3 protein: CAWSLGDSGYTF
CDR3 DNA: TGTGCCTGGAGTCTAGGGGATAGTGGCTACACCTTC

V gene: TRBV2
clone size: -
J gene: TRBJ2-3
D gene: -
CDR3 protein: CASSEDGGPTDTQYF
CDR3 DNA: TGTGCCAGCAGTGAGGACGGGGGGCCCACAGATACGCAGTATTTT

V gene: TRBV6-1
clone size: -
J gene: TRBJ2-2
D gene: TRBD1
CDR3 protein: CASIINPTGLGAYF
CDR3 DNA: TGTGCCAGCATCATTAACCCGACAGGGTTGGGGGCCTACTTT

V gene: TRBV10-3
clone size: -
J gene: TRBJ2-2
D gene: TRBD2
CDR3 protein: CASSGEGTGELFF
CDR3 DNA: TGTGCCTCCTCCGGGGAGGGGACCGGGGAGCTGTTTTTT

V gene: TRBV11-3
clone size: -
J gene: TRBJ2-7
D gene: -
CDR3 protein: CASSHRSYEQYF
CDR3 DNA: TGTGCCAGCAGCCACAGGTCCTACGAGCAGTACTTC

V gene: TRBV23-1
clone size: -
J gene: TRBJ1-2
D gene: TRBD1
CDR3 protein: CASSQPNDRARYGYTF
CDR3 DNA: TGCGCCAGCAGTCAACCGAATGACAGGGCCCGATATGGCTACACCTTC

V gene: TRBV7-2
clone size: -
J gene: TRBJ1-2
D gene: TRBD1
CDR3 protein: CASSPFADRGYNYGYTF
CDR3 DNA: TGTGCCAGCAGCCCCTTCGCCGACAGGGGGTACAACTATGGCTACACCTTC

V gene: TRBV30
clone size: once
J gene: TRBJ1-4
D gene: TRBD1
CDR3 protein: CAWEGQGNEKLFF
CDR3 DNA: TGTGCCTGGGAGGGACAGGGGAATGAAAAACTGTTTTTT